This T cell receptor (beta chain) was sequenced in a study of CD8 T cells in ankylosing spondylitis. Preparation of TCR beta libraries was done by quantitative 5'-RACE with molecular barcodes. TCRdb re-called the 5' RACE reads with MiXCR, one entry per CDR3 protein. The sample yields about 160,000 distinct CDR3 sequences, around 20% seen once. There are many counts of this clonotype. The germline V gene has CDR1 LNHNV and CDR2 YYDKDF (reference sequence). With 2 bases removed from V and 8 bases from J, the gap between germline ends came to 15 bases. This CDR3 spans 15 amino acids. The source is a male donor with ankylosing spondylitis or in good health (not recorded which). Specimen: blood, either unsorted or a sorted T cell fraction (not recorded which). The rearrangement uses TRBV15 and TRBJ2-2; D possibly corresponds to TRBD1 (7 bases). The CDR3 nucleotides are TGTGCCACCAGCAGACTAGCGACAGGGCCAGGGGAGCTGTTTTTT. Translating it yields CATSRLATGPGELFF.